Included here is one TCR beta chain sequence, with context. Antigen specificity is unknown. A much larger clonotype is one base distant, so this may be a read error. This sample is part of a study of lung T cells in sarcoidosis with Löfgren's syndrome. Study-level background: Repertoire analyses centered on Löfgren's syndrome patients. General observations from the study: TRAV12-1 preferentially paired with TRBV2, with homologous CDR3s. Löfgren's syndrome patients reportedly showed greatest TRAV12-1 and TRBV2 expansion versus controls.

The ends were cut back, 6 bases at V and 2 bases at J, with 15 bases in the middle. CDR3 length: 15 amino acids. Germline V gene data show CDR1 as SGHNT and CDR2 as YYREEE (reference sequence). TCRdb re-analysed the reads in MiXCR, keeping a single row per CDR3 protein. The sample lists under 25,000 distinct CDR3 sequences, roughly a fifth occurring once. The clonotype originates from a human donor with sarcoidosis (Löfgren's syndrome or another form), or a control subject (not recorded which). The genes are TRBV5-4 and TRBJ1-3; no clear D. Source material: CD4+ T cells from bronchoalveolar lavage. The CDR3: CASTGGPKAGNTIYF. In DNA, the CDR3 is TGTGCCAGCACCGGAGGCCCAAAGGCTGGAAACACCATATATTTT.